This is a list of T cell receptor beta chains from one sample in a study of blood T cell repertoires in COVID-19. Sequencing was performed with immunoSEQ multiplex PCR; in TCRdb, only in-frame clones are kept and a portion is missing. The repertoire consists of approximately 150,000 clones, with 89% occurring once and the leading ten covering roughly 1.5%. Sequencing input: peripheral blood. All receptors derive from a human donor in a cohort sampled during active COVID-19. The CDR3 runs from the conserved cysteine through the conserved F or W. The order of the fields is J gene, clone size, V gene, CDR3 length, D gene, CDR3 DNA, CDR3 protein. D genes are given only for firm matches. Clone size is stated in some rows and not others, as once, few, many or a class when expanded.

TRBJ2-1,-,TRBV6-6,16,TRBD1,TGTGCCAGCAGCACCATTCAACGACAGGGGTACAATGAGCAGTTCTTC,CASSTIQRQGYNEQFF
TRBJ1-4,-,TRBV2,14,TRBD1,TGTGCCAGCAGTGAAGACAGGGGGCGCAGAAAACTGTTTTTT,CASSEDRGRRKLFF
TRBJ2-7,-,TRBV15,13,-,TGTGCCACCAGCGCAGGGCGGTCCGTCGAGCAGTACTTC,CATSAGRSVEQYF
TRBJ2-1,-,TRBV3-1/TRBV3-2,15,TRBD2,TGTGCCAGCAGCCAATATAGCGGGGGGGCCATTGAGCAGTTCTTC,CASSQYSGGAIEQFF
TRBJ1-3,-,TRBV6-5,14,-,TGTGCCAGCAGCCGACAGAACTCTGGAAACACCATATATTTT,CASSRQNSGNTIYF
TRBJ1-1,-,TRBV15,15,-,TGTGCCACCAGCAGAGAACCGAGGGTGAACACTGAAGCTTTTTTT,CATSREPRVNTEAFF
TRBJ1-4,once,TRBV7-9,16,TRBD1,TGTGCCAGCAGCTTGGGACAGGGGGCCGGTCATGAAAAACTGTTTTTT,CASSLGQGAGHEKLFF
TRBJ1-1,-,TRBV5-1,13,TRBD1,TGCGCCAGCAGCTCGGGACAGTCCTCGCTAGCTTTCTTT,CASSSGQSSLAFF
TRBJ1-1,-,TRBV5-1,15,TRBD1,TGCGCCAGCAGCATTAGGACAGGGAGGAACACTGAAGCTTTCTTT,CASSIRTGRNTEAFF
TRBJ2-5,-,TRBV12-2,17,-,TGTGCAAGTCGCTTTGCCCATGGGGACAGAGGGGGAGAGACCCAGTACTTC,CASRFAHGDRGGETQYF
TRBJ2-1,-,TRBV9,13,-,TGTGCCAGCAGCGTCCTCGCCTACAATGAGCAGTTCTTC,CASSVLAYNEQFF
TRBJ2-3,-,TRBV27,15,TRBD1,TGTGCCAGCAGTTTAAGTCAGGGGGTCCCAGATACGCAGTATTTT,CASSLSQGVPDTQYF
TRBJ2-5,-,TRBV5-4,17,TRBD2,TGTGCCAGCAGCCCAGAGCGGGGGCGGCTTAATCTAGAGACCCAGTACTTC,CASSPERGRLNLETQYF
TRBJ1-5,-,TRBV19,12,-,TGTGCCAGTAGTATAGCAGCGAGCCCCCAGCATTTT,CASSIAASPQHF
TRBJ2-3,-,TRBV6-2/TRBV6-3,12,-,TGTGCCAGCAGCATGCTAGCTTATACGCAGTATTTT,CASSMLAYTQYF
TRBJ1-3,-,TRBV4-2,15,-,TGTGCCAGCAGCCAAGACAGGGTCTCGGGAAACACCATATATTTT,CASSQDRVSGNTIYF